The source of this T cell receptor beta chain is a study of TIL therapy for anti-PD-1-resistant metastatic lung cancer. Study at large: Median tumor mutation burden was more than 1.4 mutations per megabase.

Sequencing used immunoSEQ v3. Each library reached roughly 2 million read pairs, or roughly 5-6.5 million at deep level. The data were produced by immunoSEQ multiplex PCR, yet TCRdb's version contains in-frame clones alone and is incomplete. The repertoire holds some 26,000 clones, with 60% to 80% as singletons. Study outcomes and limitations: The cohort had more treatment-naive, never-smoker and oncogene-addicted patients than typical.

CDR3 length equals 15 residues. Germline-derived CDR1 and CDR2 are SNHLY and FYNNEI. V trimming: 2 bases; J trimming: 8 bases; junction bases outside the gene matches: 9. Regarding this clone: Its specificity is not known.

The time point denotes: pre-treatment sample, taken before nivolumab and TIL therapy. Tumor tissue came from excised metastases, mostly pleural nodules or supraclavicular lymph nodes. Material: tumor tissue, obtained at baseline. The TCR originated in a woman aged 30 to 85 with non-small cell lung cancer. This chain uses TRBV2 with TRBJ2-4; 7 bases line up with TRBD2. CDR3 coding DNA: TGTGCCAGCAGTGAAATGGCAGGGAGGGTCGACATTCAGTACTTC. Its translation is CASSEMAGRVDIQYF. The complete variable domain, with remaining parts taken from reference TRBV2 and TRBJ2-4, reads EPEVTQTPSHQVTQMGQEVILRCVPISNHLYFYWYRQILGQKVEFLVSFYNNEISEKSEIFDDQFSVERPDGSNFTLKIRSTKLEDSAMYFCASSEMAGRVDIQYFGAGTRLSVL.